This T cell receptor beta chain was sequenced in a study of memory CD4+ T cells and cytomegalovirus serostatus. Some clones are missing from TCRdb's copy, which holds only in-frame ones; the method was immunoSEQ multiplex PCR. Found here are roughly 40,000 clones, roughly 78% of them singletons; the top ten hold 0.7% to 0.8%. Single viable CD3+CD4+CD8-CD45RO+ cells were sorted as the memory CD4+ T cells. Serostatus was set by detecting CMV pp150, pp28, p38, p52 IgG. CD4+ T cells were isolated by positive magnetic selection. The V gene lost 3 bases and the J gene lost 4 bases, with 12 bases spanning the gap. This CDR3 spans 14 amino acids. Looked up from germline, CDR1 is KGHSH and CDR2 is LQKENI.

The sequencing sample was made of memory CD4+ T cells from blood. The chain combines TRBV18 with TRBJ1-2, with D unclear. The clonotype was recovered from an adult in good health and CMV-seronegative. CDR3 in DNA: TGTGCCAGCTCACCGGGAGAGAGTGTCTATGGCTACACCTTC. It yields the protein CASSPGESVYGYTF.